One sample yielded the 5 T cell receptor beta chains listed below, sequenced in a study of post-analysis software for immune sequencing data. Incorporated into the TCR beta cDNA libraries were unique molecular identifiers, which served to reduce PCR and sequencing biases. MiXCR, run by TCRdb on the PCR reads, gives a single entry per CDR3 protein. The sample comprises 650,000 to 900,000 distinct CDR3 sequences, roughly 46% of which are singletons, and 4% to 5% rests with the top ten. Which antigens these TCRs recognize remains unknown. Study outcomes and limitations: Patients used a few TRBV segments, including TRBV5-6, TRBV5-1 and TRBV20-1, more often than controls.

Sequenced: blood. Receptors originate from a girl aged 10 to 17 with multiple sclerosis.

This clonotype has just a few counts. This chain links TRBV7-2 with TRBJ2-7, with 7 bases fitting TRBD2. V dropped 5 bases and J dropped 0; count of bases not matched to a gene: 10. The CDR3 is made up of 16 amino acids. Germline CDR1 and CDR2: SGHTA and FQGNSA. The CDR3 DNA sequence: TGTGCCAGCAGCCACCAGGCTAGCGGTAGCTCCTACGAGCAGTACTTC. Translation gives CASSHQASGSSYEQYF.

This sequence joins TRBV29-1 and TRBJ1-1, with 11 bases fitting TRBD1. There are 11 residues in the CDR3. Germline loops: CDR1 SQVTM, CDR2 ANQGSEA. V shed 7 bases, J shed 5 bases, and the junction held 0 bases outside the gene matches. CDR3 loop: CSGDRGTEAFF. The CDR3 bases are TGCAGCGGGGACAGGGGGACTGAAGCTTTCTTT.

The DNA for the CDR3 is TGCAGTGCTGACGACAGGGACAAAATCGAGACCCAGTACTTC. This gives the protein CSADDRDKIETQYF. This sequence joins TRBV20-1 and TRBJ2-5; TRBD1 matches at 7 bases. The CDR3 spans 14 residues. The V and J ends lost 5 bases and 5 bases, in that order; junction bases with no gene match: 11. CDR1 is DFQATT and CDR2 is SNEGSKA in the germline V gene (reference sequence).

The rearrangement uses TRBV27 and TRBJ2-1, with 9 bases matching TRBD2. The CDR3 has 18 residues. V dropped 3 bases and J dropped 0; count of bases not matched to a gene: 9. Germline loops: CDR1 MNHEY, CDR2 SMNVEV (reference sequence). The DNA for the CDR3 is TGTGCCAGCAGTTTTCGGGGGTTAGCGGGAGACTCCTACAATGAGCAGTTCTTC. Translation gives CASSFRGLAGDSYNEQFF.

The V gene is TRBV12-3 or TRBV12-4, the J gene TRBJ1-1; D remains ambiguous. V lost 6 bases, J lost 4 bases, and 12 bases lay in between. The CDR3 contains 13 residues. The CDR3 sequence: CASSPRVSTEAFF. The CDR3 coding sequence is TGTGCCAGCAGCCCCAGAGTAAGCACTGAAGCTTTCTTT.